These 8 T cell receptor beta chains share one sample of origin, sequenced in a study of human T cells and chemical hapten exposure. Each CDR3 protein is one row after TCRdb ran MiXCR on the RACE reads. The sample lists 55,000 to 75,000 distinct CDR3 sequences; 5.5% to 7.5% were seen once. The time point was: pre-sensitization, week 0. Treatment meaning: therapeutic diphenylcyclopropenone sensitization with weekly scalp DPC. Source: whole blood, taken in connection with sensitization to the hapten diphenylcyclopropenone (DPC). These receptors originate from a woman aged 25-40 years with alopecia areata. Some clones in this sample may be carry-over from other donors' samples.

About this clonotype itself: Possible read error: a much larger clone is one base away. The chain couples TRBV3-1 to TRBJ2-2, with D possibly matching TRBD1 (6 bases). This CDR3 comprises 15 residues. CDR1 LGHDT and CDR2 YNNKEL come from the germline V gene (reference sequence). CDR3 in amino acids: CAGSVSGAGAGELFF. Here the CDR3 DNA reads TGTGCCGGCAGCGTATCAGGGGCCGGGGCCGGGGAGCTGTTTTTT.

This clonotype has at least ten counts. The chain combines TRBV7-9 with TRBJ2-2; possibly TRBD1 or TRBD2 for D (5 bases each). From germline, CDR1 is SEHNR and CDR2 FQNEAQ (reference sequence). With 4 bases removed from V and 2 bases from J, the gap between germline ends came to 23 bases. The CDR3 covers 19 residues. CDR3: CASSYQAGTEILNTGELFF. The CDR3 region has the DNA TGTGCCAGCAGCTATCAAGCAGGGACCGAGATATTAAACACCGGGGAGCTGTTTTTT.

The sample holds many counts of this clonotype. This chain connects TRBV6-6 to TRBJ1-2; D gene uncertain. The V end was cut by 3 bases, the J end by 4 bases, with 12 bases between. This CDR3 is 14 amino acids long. Germline CDR1 is MNHNY and CDR2 is SVGAGI (reference sequence). The CDR3 DNA follows: TGTGCCAGCAGTTATGATCGGGAATCCTATGGCTACACCTTC. It translates to CASSYDRESYGYTF.

This clonotype was recorded many times. The rearrangement joins TRBV12-3 or TRBV12-4 to TRBJ1-3; D possibly corresponds to TRBD1 (5 bases). V was pared by 3 bases and J by 2 bases, with 11 bases between. The CDR3 is made up of 15 amino acids. The CDR3: CASSLGGTAGNTIYF. CDR3 in DNA: TGTGCCAGCAGTTTGGGGGGTACGGCTGGAAACACCATATATTTT.

This clonotype was seen ten or more times. The V and J genes are TRBV20-1 and TRBJ2-3; D remains unclear. The V gene's germline CDR1 is DFQATT and CDR2 SNEGSKA (reference sequence). The CDR3 loop spans 13 amino acids. V lost 3 bases and J 1 base, leaving 8 bases between the germline ends. CDR3 sequence reads: CSASSGGTDTQYF. The CDR3 bases are TGCAGTGCTAGCTCAGGCGGCACAGATACGCAGTATTTT.

The J gene is TRBJ1-2, the V gene TRBV27; perhaps TRBD1 as D (5 bases). In germline, CDR1 is MNHEY, CDR2 SMNVEV (reference sequence). The CDR3 covers 13 residues. Trimming took off 5 bases at V and 4 bases at J, with 11 bases between the two ends. CDR3 sequence reads: CASSPGRSYGYTF. Written as DNA, the CDR3 is TGTGCCAGCAGTCCAGGGAGATCCTATGGCTACACCTTC.

This clonotype was seen repeatedly, ten times or more. This rearrangement joins TRBV12-3 or TRBV12-4 to TRBJ1-1; D is undetermined. The V gene lost 8 bases and the J gene lost 1 base, with 8 bases spanning the gap. The CDR3 is 12 residues long. DNA for the CDR3: TGTGCCAGCCGTCCACCGAACACTGAAGCTTTCTTT. This translates into CASRPPNTEAFF.

V is TRBV2 and J is TRBJ1-2; D is uncertain. Trimming cost V 4 bases and J 7 bases, with 4 bases left between them. CDR1 SNHLY and CDR2 FYNNEI come from the germline V gene. The CDR3 consists of 10 residues. CDR3 nucleotide sequence: TGTGCCAGCAGTGGGGGTGGCTACACCTTC. Amino acid sequence: CASSGGGYTF.